This entry lists 23 T cell receptor beta chains sequenced from one sample in a study of blood T cell repertoires in COVID-19. TCRdb's copy holds only in-frame clones and misses some; the assay was immunoSEQ multiplex PCR. The profile shows 150,000 to 200,000 clones, 80% to 85% of them singletons. Sequencing was performed on peripheral blood. The receptors come from a woman in her fifties or sixties with acute or convalescent COVID-19.

This clone was seen only once. The chain has TRBV7-2 and TRBJ2-7, with TRBD2 as a possible D gene (7 bases). V was pared by 2 bases and J by 3 bases, with 14 bases between. The CDR3 is 15 amino acids. CDR1 is SGHTA and CDR2 is FQGNSA in the germline V gene. The DNA for the CDR3 is TGTGCCAGCAGCTTAACCGCGGGGGCTTACTACGAGCAGTACTTC. This encodes CASSLTAGAYYEQYF. Filled out from reference TRBV7-2 and TRBJ2-7, the complete variable domain reads GAGVSQSPSNKVTEKGKDVELRCDPISGHTALYWYRQSLGQGLEFLIYFQGNSAPDKSGLPSDRFSAERTGGSVSTLTIQRTQQEDSAVYLCASSLTAGAYYEQYFGPGTRLTVT.

The chain employs TRBV19 and TRBJ2-5, with 9 bases fitting TRBD2. The trim removed 3 bases at V and 5 bases at J, leaving 7 bases unmatched. The germline V gene encodes CDR1 LNHDA and CDR2 SQIVND (reference sequence). This CDR3 has 15 residues. The CDR3 nucleotides read TGTGCCAGTAGTATTGGGAGCGGGGGGAGGGAGACCCAGTACTTC. Translated, it gives CASSIGSGGRETQYF. Combining the CDR3 with reference TRBV19 and TRBJ2-5 gives the whole variable domain DGGITQSPKYLFRKEGQNVTLSCEQNLNHDAMYWYRQDPGQGLRLIYYSQIVNDFQKGDIAEGYSVSREKKESFPLTVTSAQKNPTAFYLCASSIGSGGRETQYFGPGTRLLVL.

V gene TRBV7-2 combines with J gene TRBJ2-5, with TRBD2 matching over 12 bases. The germline gives CDR1 SGHTA, CDR2 FQGNSA. CDR3 length: 16 amino acids. V trimming: 3 bases; J trimming: 5 bases; junction bases outside the gene matches: 7. The CDR3 coding sequence is TGTGCCAGCAGCTTTGGACTAGCGGGAATGTTCGAGACCCAGTACTTC. It specifies CASSFGLAGMFETQYF.

J is TRBJ1-2 and V is TRBV6-6, with D tentatively TRBD1 (6 bases). The V end lost 0 bases, the J end lost 0 bases, and 8 bases lay between the germline ends. Germline CDR1 and CDR2: MNHNY and SVGAGI (reference sequence). This CDR3 spans 15 amino acids. The CDR3 protein is CASSYSQGSNYGYTF. Written as DNA, the CDR3 is TGTGCCAGCAGTTACTCGCAGGGGTCTAACTATGGCTACACCTTC.

The V and J genes are TRBV7-8 and TRBJ2-1, with D maybe TRBD2 (6 bases). Germline CDR1 and CDR2: SGHVS and FQNEAQ. V gave up 1 base and J gave up 9 bases, with 25 bases separating them. The length of the CDR3 is 18 residues. The CDR3 DNA reads TGTGCCAGCAGCTTAGAACCGAATTGGCGGGGACTTTCCGGTGAGCAGTTCTTC. Translation gives CASSLEPNWRGLSGEQFF.

This clone was observed a handful of times. V is TRBV20-1 and J is TRBJ1-2, with no clear D. Germline CDR1 and CDR2: DFQATT and SNEGSKA (reference sequence). The CDR3 loop spans 14 amino acids. The germline V and J ends were trimmed by 3 bases and 3 bases, with 14 bases remaining between them. Here the CDR3 reads CSASGTHAYYGYTF. In DNA form, the CDR3 reads TGCAGTGCTAGTGGCACACACGCCTACTATGGCTACACCTTC.

The CDR3 DNA reads as TGTGCCAGCAGTTACACAGGGCTCGGAGCTTTCTTT. Translated, it gives CASSYTGLGAFF. V is TRBV6-2 or TRBV6-3 and J is TRBJ1-1; D is perhaps TRBD1 (6 bases). CDR1 and CDR2 from the germline V gene are MNHEY and SVGEGT. The V end lost 2 bases, the J end lost 10 bases, and 11 bases lay between the germline ends. This CDR3 is 12 amino acids long.

The chain uses TRBV5-1 and TRBJ2-3, with D possibly TRBD2 on 6 matching bases. The CDR3 loop spans 14 amino acids. Looked up from germline, CDR1 is SGHRS and CDR2 is YFSETQ. The V and J ends lost 6 bases and 1 base respectively, with 12 bases between them. The CDR3 nucleotides read TGCGCCAGCAATCTGCGCGGGGGCACAGATACGCAGTATTTT. Its translation: CASNLRGGTDTQYF.

V gene TRBV10-3 combines with J gene TRBJ1-5; 8 nucleotides agree with TRBD1. CDR3 size: 14 residues. Trimming took 8 bases from V and 6 from J; bases not matched to a gene: 9. Germline V lookup: CDR1 ENHRY, CDR2 SYGVKD. The CDR3 protein is CAIGTQGGSQPQHF. In DNA, the CDR3 is TGTGCCATCGGGACACAGGGGGGCAGTCAGCCCCAGCATTTT.

V usage is TRBV24-1 and J usage is TRBJ2-5; 9 bases map to TRBD2. Germline V gene sequence: CDR1 KGHDR, CDR2 SFDVKD. The CDR3 covers 14 residues. The V segment lost 1 base and the J segment 7 bases; nucleotides outside the gene matches: 3. This chain's CDR3 is CATSDFISGGTQYF. DNA of the CDR3: TGTGCCACCAGTGATTTTATTAGCGGGGGGACCCAGTACTTC.

V gene TRBV28 combines with J gene TRBJ1-1; D not resolved. This CDR3 comprises 16 residues. From germline, CDR1 is MDHEN and CDR2 SYDVKM. Between the trimmed V and J ends, which lost 1 base and 3 bases, there was a span of 15 bases. The CDR3 loop is CASSLSEGSTYTEAFF. The CDR3, as DNA: TGTGCCAGCAGTTTATCCGAGGGTTCCACCTACACTGAAGCTTTCTTT.

CDR3 DNA sequence: TGCGCCAGCAGCCAAGATGGTGGGCGGGGGACAGGGGCCTACAATGAGCAGTTCTTC. Translation gives CASSQDGGRGTGAYNEQFF. This chain connects TRBV4-1 to TRBJ2-1, with 10 bases identical to TRBD1. The CDR3 is 19 residues long. Per germline, CDR1 MGHRA and CDR2 YSYEKL. V shed 0 bases and J 2 bases; nucleotides not matched to a gene: 10.

This clone was counted a few times. The genes are TRBV28 and TRBJ1-1; D unresolved. The ends were cut back, 0 bases at V and 8 bases at J, with 10 bases in the middle. Germline CDR1 MDHEN, CDR2 SYDVKM. This CDR3 region has 13 residues. DNA for the CDR3: TGTGCCAGCAGTTTATGGAGTGGGGAGGAAGCTTTCTTT. Encoded protein: CASSLWSGEEAFF.

The chain carries TRBV3-1 (or the pseudogene TRBV3-2) and TRBJ1-2; D is uncertain. The germline gives CDR1 LGHDT, CDR2 YNNKEL (reference sequence). The V end lost 1 base, the J end lost 7 bases, and 4 bases lay between the germline ends. There are 11 residues in the CDR3. CDR3 region: CASSQAGGYTF. CDR3 DNA sequence: TGTGCCAGCAGCCAAGCGGGTGGCTACACCTTC.

The chain combines TRBV7-3 with TRBJ1-2; the D gene is possibly TRBD1 (6 bases). CDR1 SGHTA and CDR2 FQGTGA come from the germline V gene. V lost 2 bases and J lost 3, with 13 bases in between. The CDR3 spans 15 residues. DNA for the CDR3: TGTGCCAGCAGCTTATGGAGCAGGGGCGACTATGGCTACACCTTC. Residues: CASSLWSRGDYGYTF.

J is TRBJ1-1 and V is TRBV27, with TRBD1 matching over 8 bases. V trimming: 3 bases; J trimming: 4 bases; junction bases outside the gene matches: 13. This CDR3 spans 17 amino acids. CDR1 is MNHEY, CDR2 SMNVEV, per germline (reference sequence). The CDR3 DNA reads as TGTGCCAGCAGTTTCAGGACAGGGATGGGGCCAAGCACTGAAGCTTTCTTT. Its translation: CASSFRTGMGPSTEAFF.

This clone has only a few counts. The chain has TRBV20-1 and TRBJ2-7, with TRBD1 matching 8 bases. The CDR3 has 11 amino acids. CDR1 and CDR2 from the germline V gene are DFQATT and SNEGSKA (reference sequence). The ends lost 6 bases at V and 6 bases at J; junction bases unmatched: 4. The CDR3 sequence is CSAAGGIEQYF. In DNA form, the CDR3 reads TGCAGTGCCGCAGGGGGCATCGAGCAGTACTTC.

The table lists this clone with a count of one. V and J are TRBV2 and TRBJ1-6, with 9 bases matching TRBD1. The J segment lost 9 bases and the V segment lost 4 bases, leaving 13 bases of the junction unmatched. The V gene's germline CDR1 is SNHLY and CDR2 FYNNEI. The CDR3 has 17 amino acids. Here the CDR3 reads CASSAHIIGQGTSPLHF. The CDR3, as DNA: TGTGCCAGCAGTGCGCACATCATAGGACAGGGGACTTCACCCCTCCACTTT.

This clone turned up a few times. The chain employs TRBV24-1 and TRBJ1-4; 9 bases are shared with TRBD1. J lost 7 bases, V lost 4 bases, and 6 bases had no gene match. CDR3 length: 15 residues. The germline CDR1 and CDR2 sequences are KGHDR and SFDVKD. The CDR3 coding sequence is TGTGCCACCAGTGACCCGACAGGGGGGTTTGAAAAACTGTTTTTT. Encoded protein: CATSDPTGGFEKLFF.

This clone was counted a few times. The chain couples TRBV19 to TRBJ2-5; 9 bases are a match to TRBD1. V lost 1 base, J lost 4 bases, and 7 bases stayed unmatched. This CDR3 has 16 amino acids. Germline V lookup: CDR1 LNHDA, CDR2 SQIVND (reference sequence). CDR3 in amino acids: CASSIGLTGGGETQYF. As DNA, the CDR3 is TGTGCCAGTAGTATAGGGCTGACAGGGGGAGGAGAGACCCAGTACTTC.

V usage is TRBV7-2 and J usage is TRBJ1-2; 10 bases are a match to TRBD1. In germline, CDR1 is SGHTA, CDR2 FQGNSA. The length of the CDR3 is 17 residues. Trimming removed 3 bases from V and 4 bases from J; junction bases left unmatched: 11. The CDR3 loop reads CASSFTMGQGFSYGYTF. CDR3 nucleotides: TGTGCCAGCAGCTTTACTATGGGACAGGGGTTTTCCTATGGCTACACCTTC.

Remarks on this clone: Distinct nucleotide sequences in the sample also encode this CDR3. V and J are TRBV5-1 and TRBJ1-5, with unresolved D. The CDR3 runs 15 residues. Germline assignment: CDR1 SGHRS and CDR2 YFSETQ. Trimming took 0 bases from V and 1 from J, leaving 8 bases between them. The CDR3 protein is CASSLGPGSNQPQHF. In nucleotides, the CDR3 is TGCGCCAGCAGCTTGGGACCGGGGAGCAATCAGCCCCAGCATTTT.

CDR3 sequence reads: CASGLGERGETQYF. The CDR3 DNA reads as TGTGCTAGTGGTTTGGGCGAGCGGGGAGAGACCCAGTACTTC. The chain links TRBV12-5 to TRBJ2-5; the match to TRBD2 covers 7 bases. Germline CDR1 reads LGHNT; CDR2 reads FRNRAP. V gave up 1 base and J gave up 4 bases; unmatched junction bases: 3. The length of the CDR3 is 14 residues.